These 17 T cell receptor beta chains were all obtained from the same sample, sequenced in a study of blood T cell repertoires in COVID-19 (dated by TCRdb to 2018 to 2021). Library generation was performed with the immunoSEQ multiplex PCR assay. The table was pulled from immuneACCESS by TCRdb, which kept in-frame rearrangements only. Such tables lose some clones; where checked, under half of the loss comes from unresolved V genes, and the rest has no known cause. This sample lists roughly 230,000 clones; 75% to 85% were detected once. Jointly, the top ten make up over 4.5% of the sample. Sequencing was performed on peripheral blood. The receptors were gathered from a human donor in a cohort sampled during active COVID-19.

The CDR3 reads CASSFGTGNSPLHF. Here the CDR3 DNA reads TGTGCCAGCAGTTTCGGGACAGGGAATTCACCCCTCCACTTT. This chain uses TRBV6-2 or TRBV6-3 with TRBJ1-6; 9 nucleotides align to TRBD1. Germline lookup yields CDR1 MNHEY and CDR2 SVGEGT. The V gene end was trimmed by 4 bases and the J gene end by 7 bases; junction bases not matched to a gene: 2. The CDR3 consists of 14 residues.

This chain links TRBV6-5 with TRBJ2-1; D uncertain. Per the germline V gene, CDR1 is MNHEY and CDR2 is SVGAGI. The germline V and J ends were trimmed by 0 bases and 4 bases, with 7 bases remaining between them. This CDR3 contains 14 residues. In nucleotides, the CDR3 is TGTGCCAGCAGTTACTCGGTCGGTTACAATGAGCAGTTCTTC. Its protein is CASSYSVGYNEQFF.

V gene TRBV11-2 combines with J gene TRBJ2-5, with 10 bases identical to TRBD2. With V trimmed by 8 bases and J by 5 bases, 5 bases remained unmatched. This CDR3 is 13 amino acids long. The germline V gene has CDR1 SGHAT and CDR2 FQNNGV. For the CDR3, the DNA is TGTGCCAGCGCCGATAGCGGGGGGGAGACCCAGTACTTC. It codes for CASADSGGETQYF.

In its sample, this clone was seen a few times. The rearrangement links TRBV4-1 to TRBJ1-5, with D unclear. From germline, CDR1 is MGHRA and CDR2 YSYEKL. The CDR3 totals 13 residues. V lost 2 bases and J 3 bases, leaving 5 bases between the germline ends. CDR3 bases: TGCGCCAGCAGCCAAATATACAATCAGCCCCAGCATTTT. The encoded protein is CASSQIYNQPQHF.

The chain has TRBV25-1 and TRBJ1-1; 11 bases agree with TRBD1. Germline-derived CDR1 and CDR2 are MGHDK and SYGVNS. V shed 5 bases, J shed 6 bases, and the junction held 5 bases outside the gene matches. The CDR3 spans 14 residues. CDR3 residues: CASSRTGGDAEAFF. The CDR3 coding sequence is TGTGCCAGCAGTCGGACAGGGGGCGATGCTGAAGCTTTCTTT.

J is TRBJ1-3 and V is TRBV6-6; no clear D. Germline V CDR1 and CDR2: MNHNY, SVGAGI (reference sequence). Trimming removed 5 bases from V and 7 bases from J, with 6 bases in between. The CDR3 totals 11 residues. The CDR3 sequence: CASSATNTIYF. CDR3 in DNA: TGTGCCAGCAGTGCGACTAACACCATATATTTT.

This CDR3 reads CASRGLAGKYQETQYF. DNA for the CDR3: TGTGCCAGCAGGGGACTAGCGGGAAAGTACCAAGAGACCCAGTACTTC. The gene calls are TRBV2 and TRBJ2-5; 13 positions agree with TRBD2. J was trimmed by 0 bases and V by 6 bases; bases with no gene match: 4. The CDR3 spans 16 residues. Per germline, CDR1 SNHLY and CDR2 FYNNEI.

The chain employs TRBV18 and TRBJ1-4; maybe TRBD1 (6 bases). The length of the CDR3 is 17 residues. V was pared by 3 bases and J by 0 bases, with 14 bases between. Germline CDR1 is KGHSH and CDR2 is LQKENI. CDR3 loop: CASSPPGQLTTNEKLFF. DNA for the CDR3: TGTGCCAGCTCACCCCCGGGACAACTAACAACTAATGAAAAACTGTTTTTT.

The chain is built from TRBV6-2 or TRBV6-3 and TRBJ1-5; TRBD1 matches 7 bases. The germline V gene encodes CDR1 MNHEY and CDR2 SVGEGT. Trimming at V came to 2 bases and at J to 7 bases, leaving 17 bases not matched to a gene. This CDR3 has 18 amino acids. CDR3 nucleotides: TGTGCCAGCAGTTACGGTCTGGGACCAGGGGGGATCTTACAGCCCCAGCATTTT. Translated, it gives CASSYGLGPGGILQPQHF.

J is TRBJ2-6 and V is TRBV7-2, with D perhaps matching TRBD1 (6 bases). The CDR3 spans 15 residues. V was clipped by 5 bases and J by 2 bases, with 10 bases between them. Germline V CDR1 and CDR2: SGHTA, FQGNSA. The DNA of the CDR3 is TGTGCCAGCAGCACCCGGACAGCTGGGGCCAACGTCCTGACTTTC. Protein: CASSTRTAGANVLTF.

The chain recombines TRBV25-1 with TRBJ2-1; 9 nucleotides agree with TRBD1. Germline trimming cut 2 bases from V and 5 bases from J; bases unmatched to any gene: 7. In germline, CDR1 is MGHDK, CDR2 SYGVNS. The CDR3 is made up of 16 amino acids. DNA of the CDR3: TGTGCCAGCAGTGAACCCCCGGGACAGGGAGACAATGAGCAGTTCTTC. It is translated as CASSEPPGQGDNEQFF.

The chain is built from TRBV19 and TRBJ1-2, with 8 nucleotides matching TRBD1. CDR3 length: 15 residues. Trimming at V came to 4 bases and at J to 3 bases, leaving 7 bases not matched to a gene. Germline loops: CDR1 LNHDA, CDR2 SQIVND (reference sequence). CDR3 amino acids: CASSTQQGDHYGYTF. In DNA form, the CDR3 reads TGTGCCAGTAGTACACAACAGGGGGACCACTATGGCTACACCTTC.

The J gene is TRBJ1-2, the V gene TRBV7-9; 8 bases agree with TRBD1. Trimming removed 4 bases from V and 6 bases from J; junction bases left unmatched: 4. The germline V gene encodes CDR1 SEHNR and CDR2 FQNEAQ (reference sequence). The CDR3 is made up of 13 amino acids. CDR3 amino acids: CASSSRGRDGYTF. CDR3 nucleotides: TGTGCCAGCAGCTCCAGGGGGCGTGATGGCTACACCTTC.

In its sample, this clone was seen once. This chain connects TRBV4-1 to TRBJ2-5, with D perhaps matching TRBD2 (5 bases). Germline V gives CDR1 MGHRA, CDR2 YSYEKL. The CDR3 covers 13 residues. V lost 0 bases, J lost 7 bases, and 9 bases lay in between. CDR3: CASSQDEGGTQYF. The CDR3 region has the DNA TGCGCCAGCAGCCAAGATGAAGGAGGGACCCAGTACTTC.

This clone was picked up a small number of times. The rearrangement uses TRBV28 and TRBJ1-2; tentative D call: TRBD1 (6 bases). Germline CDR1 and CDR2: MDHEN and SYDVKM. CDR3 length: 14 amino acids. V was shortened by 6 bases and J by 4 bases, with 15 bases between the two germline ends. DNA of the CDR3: TGTGCCAGCAGAACTGCAGGGGCTATCTATGGCTACACCTTC. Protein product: CASRTAGAIYGYTF.

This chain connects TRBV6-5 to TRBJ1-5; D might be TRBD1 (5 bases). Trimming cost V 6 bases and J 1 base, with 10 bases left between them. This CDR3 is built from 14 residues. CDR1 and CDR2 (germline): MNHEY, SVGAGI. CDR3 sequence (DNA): TGTGCCAGCAGAAGGGGAGGCAGCAATCAGCCCCAGCATTTT. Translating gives CASRRGGSNQPQHF.

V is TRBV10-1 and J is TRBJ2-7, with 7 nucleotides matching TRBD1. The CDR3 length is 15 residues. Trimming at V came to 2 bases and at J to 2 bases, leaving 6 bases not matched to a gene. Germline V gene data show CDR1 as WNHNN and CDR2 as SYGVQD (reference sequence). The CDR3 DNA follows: TGCGCCAGCAGTGAGAATCGACAGGGCACCTACGAGCAGTACTTC. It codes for CASSENRQGTYEQYF.